The T cell receptor (beta chain) described here comes from a study of blood T cell repertoires in COVID-19. Study-level information: Acute-phase and convalescent COVID-19 samples originated in the United States, Italy and Spain. Nucleic acid was either cDNA or gDNA, and it came from T cells, B-cell-depleted T cells, or PBMCs.

CDR3 length: 16 amino acids. Germline V gives CDR1 SGHVS, CDR2 FNYEAQ. V was pared by 5 bases and J by 0 bases, with 15 bases between. Authors' data handling: The assay estimated nucleated cells by amplifying reference gene primers. Produced via immunoSEQ multiplex PCR; TCRdb's table is partial and in-frame only. The V and J calls and clone size were taken over from that table, and D and trimming were inferred from the DNA. The repertoire has about 280,000 clones, around 90% of them found once; the top ten carry roughly 9%. Sample: peripheral blood. The receptor's source is a man between 18 and 29 years old with active or convalescent COVID-19. The chain carries TRBV7-6 and TRBJ2-3; possibly TRBD2 for D (5 bases). CDR3 coding DNA: TGTGCCAGCAGCATAATTAGCGCACCTAGCACAGATACGCAGTATTTT. Translating it yields CASSIISAPSTDTQYF.